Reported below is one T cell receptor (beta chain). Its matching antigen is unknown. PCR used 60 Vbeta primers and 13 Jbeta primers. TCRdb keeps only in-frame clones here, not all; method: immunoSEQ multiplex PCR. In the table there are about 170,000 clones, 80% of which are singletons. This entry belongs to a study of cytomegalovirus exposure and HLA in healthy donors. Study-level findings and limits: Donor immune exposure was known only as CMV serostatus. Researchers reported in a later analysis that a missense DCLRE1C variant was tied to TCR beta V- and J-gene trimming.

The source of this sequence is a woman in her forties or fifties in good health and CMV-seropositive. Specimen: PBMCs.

CDR3 residues: CASHRPRHYEQYF. DNA for the CDR3: TGTGCCAGCCACCGCCCGCGTCACTACGAGCAGTACTTC. The genes are TRBV7-9 and TRBJ2-5; D is unresolved. The DNA end favors TRBJ2-7, so the J call may be wrong. Germline V gives CDR1 SEHNR, CDR2 FQNEAQ (reference sequence). The CDR3 consists of 13 residues.